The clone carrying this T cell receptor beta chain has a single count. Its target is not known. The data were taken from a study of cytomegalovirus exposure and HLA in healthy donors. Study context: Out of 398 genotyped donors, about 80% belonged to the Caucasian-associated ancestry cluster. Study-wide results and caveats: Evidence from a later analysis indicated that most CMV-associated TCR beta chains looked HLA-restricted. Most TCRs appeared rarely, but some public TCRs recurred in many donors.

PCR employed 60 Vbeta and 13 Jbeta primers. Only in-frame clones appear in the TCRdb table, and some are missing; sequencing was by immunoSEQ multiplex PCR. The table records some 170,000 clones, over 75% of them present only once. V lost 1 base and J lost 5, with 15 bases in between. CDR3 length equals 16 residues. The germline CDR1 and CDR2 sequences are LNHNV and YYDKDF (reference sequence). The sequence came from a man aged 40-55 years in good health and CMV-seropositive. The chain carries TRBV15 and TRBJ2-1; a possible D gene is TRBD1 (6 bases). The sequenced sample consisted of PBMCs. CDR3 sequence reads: CATSRAQGQGNNEQFF. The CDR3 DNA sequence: TGTGCCACCAGCAGAGCTCAGGGTCAGGGGAACAATGAGCAGTTCTTC.